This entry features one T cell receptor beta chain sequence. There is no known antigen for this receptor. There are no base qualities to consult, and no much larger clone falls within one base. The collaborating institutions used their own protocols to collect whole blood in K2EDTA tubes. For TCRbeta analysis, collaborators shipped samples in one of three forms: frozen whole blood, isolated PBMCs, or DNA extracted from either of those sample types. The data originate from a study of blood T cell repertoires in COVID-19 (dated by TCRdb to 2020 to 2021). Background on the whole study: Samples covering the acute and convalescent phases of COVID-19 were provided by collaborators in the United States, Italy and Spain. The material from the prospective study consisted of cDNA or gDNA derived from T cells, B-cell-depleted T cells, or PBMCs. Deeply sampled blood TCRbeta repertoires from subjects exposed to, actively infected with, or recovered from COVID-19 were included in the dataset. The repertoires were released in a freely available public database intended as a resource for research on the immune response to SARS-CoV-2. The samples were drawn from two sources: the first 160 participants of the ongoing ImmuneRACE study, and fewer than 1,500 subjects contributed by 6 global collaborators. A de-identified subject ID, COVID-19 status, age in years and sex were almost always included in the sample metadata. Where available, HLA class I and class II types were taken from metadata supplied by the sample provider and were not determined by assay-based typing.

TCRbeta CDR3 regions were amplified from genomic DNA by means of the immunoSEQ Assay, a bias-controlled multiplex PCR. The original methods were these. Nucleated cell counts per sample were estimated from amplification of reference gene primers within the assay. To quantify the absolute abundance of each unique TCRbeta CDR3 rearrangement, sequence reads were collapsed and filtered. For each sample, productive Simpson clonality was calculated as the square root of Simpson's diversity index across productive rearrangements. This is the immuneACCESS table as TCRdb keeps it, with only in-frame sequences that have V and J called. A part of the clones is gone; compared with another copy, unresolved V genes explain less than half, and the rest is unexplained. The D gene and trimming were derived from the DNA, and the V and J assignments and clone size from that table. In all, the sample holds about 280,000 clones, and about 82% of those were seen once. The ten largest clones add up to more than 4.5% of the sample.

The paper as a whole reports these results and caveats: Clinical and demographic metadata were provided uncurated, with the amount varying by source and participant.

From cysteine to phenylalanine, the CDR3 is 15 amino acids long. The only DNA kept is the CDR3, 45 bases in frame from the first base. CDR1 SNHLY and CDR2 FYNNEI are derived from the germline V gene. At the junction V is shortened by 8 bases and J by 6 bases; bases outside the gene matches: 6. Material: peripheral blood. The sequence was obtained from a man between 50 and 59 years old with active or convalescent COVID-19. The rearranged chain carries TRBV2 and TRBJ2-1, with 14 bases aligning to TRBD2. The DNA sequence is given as TGTGCCAGCGGGGGACTAGCGGGAGTCACCAATGAGCAGTTCTTC. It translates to CASGGLAGVTNEQFF.